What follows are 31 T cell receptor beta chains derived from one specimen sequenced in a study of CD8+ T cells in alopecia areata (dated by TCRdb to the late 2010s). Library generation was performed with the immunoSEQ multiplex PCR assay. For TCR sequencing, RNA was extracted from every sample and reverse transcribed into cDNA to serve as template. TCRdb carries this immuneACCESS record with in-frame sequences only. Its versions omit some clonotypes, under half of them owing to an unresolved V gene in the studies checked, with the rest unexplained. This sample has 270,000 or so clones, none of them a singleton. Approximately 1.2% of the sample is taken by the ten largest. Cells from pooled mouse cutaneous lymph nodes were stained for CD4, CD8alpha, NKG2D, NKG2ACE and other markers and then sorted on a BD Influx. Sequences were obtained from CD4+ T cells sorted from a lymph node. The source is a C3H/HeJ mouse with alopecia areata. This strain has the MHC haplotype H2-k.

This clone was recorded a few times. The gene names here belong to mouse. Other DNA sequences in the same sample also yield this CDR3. The sequenced part of the CDR3 DNA is TGTGCCAGCAGCCCCCGGGACAGGGGA. Protein sequence: CASSPRDRG. The CDR3, in full, reads CASSPRDRGEVFF. V is TRBV19 and J is TRBJ1-1; the match to TRBD1 covers 10 bases. The CDR3 goes on 4 residues after the read ends, and that part is filled in from the germline J gene. In germline, CDR1 is FNHDT, CDR2 SITEND (reference sequence). This CDR3 region has 13 residues.

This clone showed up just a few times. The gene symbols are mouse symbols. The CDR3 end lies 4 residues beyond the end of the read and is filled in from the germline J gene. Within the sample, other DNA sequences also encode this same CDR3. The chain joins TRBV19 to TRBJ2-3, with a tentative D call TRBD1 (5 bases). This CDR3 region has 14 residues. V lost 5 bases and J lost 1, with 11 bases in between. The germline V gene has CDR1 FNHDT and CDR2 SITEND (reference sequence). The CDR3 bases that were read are TGTGCCAGCAGGCAGGGAAGAGGTGCAGAA. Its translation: CASRQGRGAE. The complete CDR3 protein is CASRQGRGAETLYF.

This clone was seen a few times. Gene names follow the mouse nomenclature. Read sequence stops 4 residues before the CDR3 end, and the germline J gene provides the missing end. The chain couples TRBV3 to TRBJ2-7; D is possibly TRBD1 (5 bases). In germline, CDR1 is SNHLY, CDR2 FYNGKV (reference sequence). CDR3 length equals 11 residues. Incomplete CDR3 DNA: TGTGCCCCGCGGGCAGGGTAT. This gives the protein CAPRAGY. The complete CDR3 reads CAPRAGYEQYF.

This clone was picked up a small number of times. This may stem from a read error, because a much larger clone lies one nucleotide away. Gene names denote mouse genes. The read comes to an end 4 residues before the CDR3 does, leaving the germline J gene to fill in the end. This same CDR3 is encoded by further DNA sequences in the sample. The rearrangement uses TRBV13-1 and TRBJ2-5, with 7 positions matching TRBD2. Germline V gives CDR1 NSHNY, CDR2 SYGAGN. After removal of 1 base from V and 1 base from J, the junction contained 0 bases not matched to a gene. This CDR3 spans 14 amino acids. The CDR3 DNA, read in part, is TGTGCCAGCAGTGATTGGGGGGACCAAGAC. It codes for CASSDWGDQD. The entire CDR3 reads CASSDWGDQDTQYF.

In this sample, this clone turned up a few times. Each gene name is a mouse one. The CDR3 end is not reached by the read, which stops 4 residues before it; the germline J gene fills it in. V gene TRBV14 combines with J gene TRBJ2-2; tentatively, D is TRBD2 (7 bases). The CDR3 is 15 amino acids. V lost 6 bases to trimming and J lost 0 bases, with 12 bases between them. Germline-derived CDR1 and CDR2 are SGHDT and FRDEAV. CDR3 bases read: TGTGCCAGCACTGGGGGCTATGCAAACACCGGG. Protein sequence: CASTGGYANTG. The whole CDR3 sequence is CASTGGYANTGQLYF. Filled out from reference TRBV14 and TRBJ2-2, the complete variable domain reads EAGVTQSPRYAVLQEGQAVSFWCDPISGHDTLYWYQQPRDQGPQLLVYFRDEAVIDNSQLPSDRFSAVRPKGTNSTLKIQSAKQGDTATYLCASTGGYANTGQLYFGEGSKLTVL.

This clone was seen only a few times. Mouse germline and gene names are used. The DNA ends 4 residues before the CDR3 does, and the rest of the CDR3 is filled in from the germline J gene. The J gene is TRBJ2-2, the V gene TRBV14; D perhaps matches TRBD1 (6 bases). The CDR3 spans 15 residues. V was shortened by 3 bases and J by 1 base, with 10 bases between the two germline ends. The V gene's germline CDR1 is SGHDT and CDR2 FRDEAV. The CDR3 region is CASSSRDINTGQLYF. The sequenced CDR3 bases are TGTGCCAGCAGTTCCCGGGACATAAACACCGGG.

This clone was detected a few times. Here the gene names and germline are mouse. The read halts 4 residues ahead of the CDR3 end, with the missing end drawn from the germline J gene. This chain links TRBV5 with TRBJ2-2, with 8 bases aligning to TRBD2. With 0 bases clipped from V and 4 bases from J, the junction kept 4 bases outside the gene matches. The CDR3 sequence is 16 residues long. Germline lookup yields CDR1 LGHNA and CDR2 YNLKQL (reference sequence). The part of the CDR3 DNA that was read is TGTGCCAGCAGCCAAGAACTGGGGGTTGGCACCGGG. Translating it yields CASSQELGVGTG. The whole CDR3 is CASSQELGVGTGQLYF.

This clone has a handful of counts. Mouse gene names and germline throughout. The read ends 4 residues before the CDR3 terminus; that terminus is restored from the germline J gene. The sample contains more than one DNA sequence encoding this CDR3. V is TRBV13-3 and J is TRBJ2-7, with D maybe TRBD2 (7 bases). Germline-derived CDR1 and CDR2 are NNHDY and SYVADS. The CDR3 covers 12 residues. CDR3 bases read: TGTGCCAGCAGTGAAGGGGGGGAT. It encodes CASSEGGD. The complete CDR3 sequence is CASSEGGDEQYF.

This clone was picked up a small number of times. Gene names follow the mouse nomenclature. The part of the CDR3 DNA that was read is TGTGCCAGCAGTGTGGGACAGGGGGCAAACACA. Translating it yields CASSVGQGANT. The full CDR3 reads CASSVGQGANTEVFF. This rearrangement joins TRBV13-3 to TRBJ1-1, with 11 positions matching TRBD1. The sequenced fragment ends 4 residues before the CDR3 boundary, so the rest is inferred from the germline J gene. The CDR3 contains 15 residues. The J segment lost 0 bases and the V segment lost 3 bases, leaving 1 base of the junction unmatched. The germline V gene encodes CDR1 NNHDY and CDR2 SYVADS.

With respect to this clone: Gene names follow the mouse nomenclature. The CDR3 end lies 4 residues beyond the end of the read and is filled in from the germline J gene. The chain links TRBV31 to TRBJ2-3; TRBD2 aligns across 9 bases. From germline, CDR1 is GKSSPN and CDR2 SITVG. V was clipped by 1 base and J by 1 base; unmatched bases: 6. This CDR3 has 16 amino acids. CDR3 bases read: TGTGCCTGGAGTCCCCAGACTGGGGGCGGTGCAGAA. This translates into CAWSPQTGGGAE. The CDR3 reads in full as CAWSPQTGGGAETLYF.

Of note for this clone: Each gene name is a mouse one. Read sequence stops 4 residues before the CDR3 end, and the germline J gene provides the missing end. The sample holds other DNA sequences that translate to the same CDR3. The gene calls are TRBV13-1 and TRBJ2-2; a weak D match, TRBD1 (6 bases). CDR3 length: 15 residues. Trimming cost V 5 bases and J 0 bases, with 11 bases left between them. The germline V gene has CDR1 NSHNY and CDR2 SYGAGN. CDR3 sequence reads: CASRPGTTNTGQLYF. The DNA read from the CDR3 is TGTGCCAGCAGACCCGGGACAACAAACACCGGG.

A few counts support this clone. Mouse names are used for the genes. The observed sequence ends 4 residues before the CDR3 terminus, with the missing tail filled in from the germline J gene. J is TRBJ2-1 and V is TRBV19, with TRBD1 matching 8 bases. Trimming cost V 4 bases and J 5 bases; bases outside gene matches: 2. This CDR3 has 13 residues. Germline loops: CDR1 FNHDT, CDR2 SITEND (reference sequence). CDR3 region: CASSPTGDAEQFF. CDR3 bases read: TGTGCCAGCAGTCCGACAGGGGATGCT.

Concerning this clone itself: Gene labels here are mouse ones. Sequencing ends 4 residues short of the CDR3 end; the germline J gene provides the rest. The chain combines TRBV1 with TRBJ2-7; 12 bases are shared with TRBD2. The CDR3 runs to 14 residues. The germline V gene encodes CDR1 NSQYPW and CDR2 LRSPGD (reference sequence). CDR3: CTCSGDWGEYEQYF. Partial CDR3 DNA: TGCACCTGCAGTGGGGACTGGGGGGAATAT.

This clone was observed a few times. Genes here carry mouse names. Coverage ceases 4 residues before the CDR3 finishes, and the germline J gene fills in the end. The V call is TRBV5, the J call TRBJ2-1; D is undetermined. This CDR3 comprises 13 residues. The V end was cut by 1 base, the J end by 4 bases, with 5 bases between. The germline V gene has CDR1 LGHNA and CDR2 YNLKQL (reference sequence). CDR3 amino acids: CASSQAQYAEQFF. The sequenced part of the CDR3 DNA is TGTGCCAGCAGCCAAGCACAGTATGCT.

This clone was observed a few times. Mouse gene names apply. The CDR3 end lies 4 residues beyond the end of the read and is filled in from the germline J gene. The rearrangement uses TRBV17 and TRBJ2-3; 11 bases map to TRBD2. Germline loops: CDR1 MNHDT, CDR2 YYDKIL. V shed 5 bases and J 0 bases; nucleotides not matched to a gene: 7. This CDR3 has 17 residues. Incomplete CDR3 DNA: TGTGCTAGCAGTCGCCGGGACTGGGGGTTTAGTGCAGAA. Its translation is CASSRRDWGFSAE. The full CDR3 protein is CASSRRDWGFSAETLYF.

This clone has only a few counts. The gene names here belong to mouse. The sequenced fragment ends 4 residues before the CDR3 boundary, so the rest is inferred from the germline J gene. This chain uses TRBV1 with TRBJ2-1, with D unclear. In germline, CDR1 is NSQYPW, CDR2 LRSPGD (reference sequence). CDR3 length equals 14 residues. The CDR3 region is CTCSAVGYWAEQFF. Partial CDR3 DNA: TGCACCTGCAGTGCAGTTGGGTATTGGGCT.

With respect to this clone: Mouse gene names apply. The CDR3 region is CASSAQGTYNSPLYF. CDR3 DNA (partial): TGTGCCAGCAGTGCTCAGGGGACCTATAATTCGCCC. The rearrangement uses TRBV13-1 and TRBJ1-6; tentatively, D is TRBD1 (6 bases). The read ends 3 residues shy of where the CDR3 ends; the end is completed using the germline J gene. TRBJ1-6 is an ORF, and what it does is uncertain. With 3 bases removed from V and 2 bases from J, the gap between germline ends came to 9 bases. Germline V gene sequence: CDR1 NSHNY, CDR2 SYGAGN. This CDR3 comprises 15 residues.

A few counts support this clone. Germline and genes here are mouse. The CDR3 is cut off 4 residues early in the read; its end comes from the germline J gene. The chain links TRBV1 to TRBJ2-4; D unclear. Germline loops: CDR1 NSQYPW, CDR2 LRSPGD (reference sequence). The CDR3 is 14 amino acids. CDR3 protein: CTCSADTQENTLYF. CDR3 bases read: TGCACCTGCAGTGCAGATACGCAGGAAAAC.

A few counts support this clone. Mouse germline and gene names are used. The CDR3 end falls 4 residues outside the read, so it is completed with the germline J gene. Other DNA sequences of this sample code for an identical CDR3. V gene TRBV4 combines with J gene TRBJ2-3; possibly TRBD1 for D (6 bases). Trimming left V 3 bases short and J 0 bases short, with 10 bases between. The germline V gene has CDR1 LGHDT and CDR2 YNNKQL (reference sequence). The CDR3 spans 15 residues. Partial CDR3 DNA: TGTGCCAGCAGCTATGGGACAACTAGTGCAGAA. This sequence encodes CASSYGTTSAE. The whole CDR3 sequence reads CASSYGTTSAETLYF.

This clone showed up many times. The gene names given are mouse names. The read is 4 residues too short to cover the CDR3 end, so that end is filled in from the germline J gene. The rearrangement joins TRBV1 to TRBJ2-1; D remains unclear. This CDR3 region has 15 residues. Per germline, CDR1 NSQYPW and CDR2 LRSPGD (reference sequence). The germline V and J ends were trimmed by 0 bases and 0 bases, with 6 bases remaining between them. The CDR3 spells CTCSADRNNYAEQFF. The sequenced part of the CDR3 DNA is TGCACCTGCAGTGCAGACAGGAATAACTATGCT.

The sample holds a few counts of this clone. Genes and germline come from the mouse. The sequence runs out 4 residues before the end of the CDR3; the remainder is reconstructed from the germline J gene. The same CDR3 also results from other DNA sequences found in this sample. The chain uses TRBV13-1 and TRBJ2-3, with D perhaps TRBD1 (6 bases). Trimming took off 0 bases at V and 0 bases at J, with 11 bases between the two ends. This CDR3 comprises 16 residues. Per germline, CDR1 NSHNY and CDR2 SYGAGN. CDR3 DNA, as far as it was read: TGTGCCAGCAGTGATGCGAGGGGGTCTAGTGCAGAA. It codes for CASSDARGSSAE. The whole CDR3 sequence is CASSDARGSSAETLYF.

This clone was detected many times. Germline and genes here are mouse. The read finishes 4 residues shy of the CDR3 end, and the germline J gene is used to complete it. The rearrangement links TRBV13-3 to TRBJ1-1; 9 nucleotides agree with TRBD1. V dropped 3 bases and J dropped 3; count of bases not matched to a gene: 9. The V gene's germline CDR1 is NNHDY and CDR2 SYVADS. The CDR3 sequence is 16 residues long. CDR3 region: CASSAHPGQGDTEVFF. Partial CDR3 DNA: TGTGCCAGCAGTGCCCACCCGGGACAGGGAGACACA.

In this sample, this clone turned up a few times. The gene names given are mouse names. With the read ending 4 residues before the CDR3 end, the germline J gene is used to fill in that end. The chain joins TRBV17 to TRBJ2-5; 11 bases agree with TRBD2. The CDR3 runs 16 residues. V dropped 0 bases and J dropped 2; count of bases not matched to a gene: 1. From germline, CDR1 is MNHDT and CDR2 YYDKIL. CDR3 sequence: CASSRETGGAQDTQYF. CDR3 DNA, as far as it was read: TGTGCTAGCAGTAGAGAAACTGGGGGGGCCCAAGAC.

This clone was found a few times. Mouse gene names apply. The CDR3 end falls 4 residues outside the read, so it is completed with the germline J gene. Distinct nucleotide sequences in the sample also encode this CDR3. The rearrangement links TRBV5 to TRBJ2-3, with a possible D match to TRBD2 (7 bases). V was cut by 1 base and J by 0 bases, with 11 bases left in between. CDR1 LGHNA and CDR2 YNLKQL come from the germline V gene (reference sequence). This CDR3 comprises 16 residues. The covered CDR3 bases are TGTGCCAGCAGCCAAGTTTCTGGGGGCAGTGCAGAA. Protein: CASSQVSGGSAE. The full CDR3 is CASSQVSGGSAETLYF.

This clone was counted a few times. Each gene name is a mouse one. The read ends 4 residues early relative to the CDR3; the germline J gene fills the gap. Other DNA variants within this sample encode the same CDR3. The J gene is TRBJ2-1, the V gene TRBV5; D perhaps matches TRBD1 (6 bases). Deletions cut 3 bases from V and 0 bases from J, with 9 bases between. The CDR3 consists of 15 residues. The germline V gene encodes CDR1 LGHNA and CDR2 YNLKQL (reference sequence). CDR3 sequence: CASSHQTGNYAEQFF. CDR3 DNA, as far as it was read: TGTGCCAGCAGCCACCAGACAGGTAACTATGCT.

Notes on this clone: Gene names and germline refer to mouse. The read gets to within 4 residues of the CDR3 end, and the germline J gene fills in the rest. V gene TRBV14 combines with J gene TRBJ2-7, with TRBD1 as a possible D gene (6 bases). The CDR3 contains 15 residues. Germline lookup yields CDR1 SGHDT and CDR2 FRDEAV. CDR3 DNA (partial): TGTGCCAGCAGTTTCCCCCTCCGGGACAAATAT. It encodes CASSFPLRDKY. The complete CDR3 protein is CASSFPLRDKYEQYF.

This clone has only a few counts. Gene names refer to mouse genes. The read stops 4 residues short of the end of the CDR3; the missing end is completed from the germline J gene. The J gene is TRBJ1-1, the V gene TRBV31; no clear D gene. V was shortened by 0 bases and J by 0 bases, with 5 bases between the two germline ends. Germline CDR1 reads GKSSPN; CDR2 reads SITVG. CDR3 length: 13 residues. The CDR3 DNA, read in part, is TGTGCCTGGAGTCTAAACACAAACACA. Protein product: CAWSLNTNT. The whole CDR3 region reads CAWSLNTNTEVFF.

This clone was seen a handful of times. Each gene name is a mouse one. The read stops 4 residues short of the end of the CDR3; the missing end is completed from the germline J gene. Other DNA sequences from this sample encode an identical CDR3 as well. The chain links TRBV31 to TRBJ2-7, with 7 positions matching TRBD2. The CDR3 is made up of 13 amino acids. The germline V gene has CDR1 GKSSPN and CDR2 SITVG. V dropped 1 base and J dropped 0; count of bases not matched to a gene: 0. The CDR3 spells CAWSPGGSYEQYF. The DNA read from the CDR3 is TGTGCCTGGAGTCCTGGGGGCTCCTAT.

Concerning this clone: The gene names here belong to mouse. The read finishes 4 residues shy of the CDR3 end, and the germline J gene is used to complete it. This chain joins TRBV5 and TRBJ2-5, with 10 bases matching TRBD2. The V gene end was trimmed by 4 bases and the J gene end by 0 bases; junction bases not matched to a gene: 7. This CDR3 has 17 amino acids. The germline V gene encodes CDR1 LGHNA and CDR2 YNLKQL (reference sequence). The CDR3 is CASSPRDWGLNQDTQYF. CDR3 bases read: TGTGCCAGCAGCCCCCGGGACTGGGGCCTTAACCAAGAC.

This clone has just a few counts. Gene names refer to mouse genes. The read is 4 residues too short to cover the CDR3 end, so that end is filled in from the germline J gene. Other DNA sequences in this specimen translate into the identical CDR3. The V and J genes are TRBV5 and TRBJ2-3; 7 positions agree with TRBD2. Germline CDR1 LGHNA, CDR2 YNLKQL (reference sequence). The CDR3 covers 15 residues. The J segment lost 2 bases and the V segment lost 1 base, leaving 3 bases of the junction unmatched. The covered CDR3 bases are TGTGCCAGCAGCCAAGGGGGGGGAACTGCAGAA. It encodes CASSQGGGTAE. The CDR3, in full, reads CASSQGGGTAETLYF.

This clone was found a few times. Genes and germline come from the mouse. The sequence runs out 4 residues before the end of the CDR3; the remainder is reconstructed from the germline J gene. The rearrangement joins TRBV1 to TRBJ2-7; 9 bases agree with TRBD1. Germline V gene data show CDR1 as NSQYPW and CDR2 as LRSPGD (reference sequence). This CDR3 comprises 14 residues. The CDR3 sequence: CTCSADRDRDEQYF. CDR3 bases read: TGCACCTGCAGTGCAGATCGGGACAGGGAT.